The 6 T cell receptor beta chains listed next were all sequenced from one sample in a study of sequential checkpoint blockade in melanoma. Documented treatment: randomized to nivolumab then ipilimumab (arm A) or the reverse (arm B). This table comes from immunoSEQ multiplex PCR, and its TCRdb copy is limited to in-frame clones, with some not included. Found here are tens of thousands of clones, around 80% of them singletons; the top ten hold approximately 10%. Specimen: CD8+ T cells sorted from blood (inferred from file names), collected from a patient given nivolumab and ipilimumab in sequence. Receptors originate from a human donor with melanoma.

The chain is built from TRBV6-4 and TRBJ2-6; no clear D gene. Trimming took 7 bases from V and 2 from J, leaving 15 bases between them. The CDR3 loop spans 16 amino acids. Germline values: CDR1 MRHNA, CDR2 SNTAGT. CDR3 residues: CASTATAAAGANVLTF. DNA of the CDR3: TGTGCCAGCACCGCGACGGCGGCGGCTGGGGCCAACGTCCTGACTTTC.

CDR3 sequence (DNA): TGCAGCGTTGACGCTAGCGGCTACAATGAGCAGTTCTTC. It specifies CSVDASGYNEQFF. V and J are TRBV29-1 and TRBJ2-1; TRBD2 aligns across 7 bases. There are 13 residues in the CDR3. J was trimmed by 3 bases and V by 3 bases; bases with no gene match: 2. The germline V gene has CDR1 SQVTM and CDR2 ANQGSEA.

The V gene is TRBV5-5, the J gene TRBJ1-4; maybe TRBD1 (5 bases). Germline V gene lookup returns CDR1 SGHKS and CDR2 YYEKEE (reference sequence). Trimming cost V 4 bases and J 7 bases, with 20 bases left between them. This CDR3 region has 16 residues. CDR3 loop: CASSPPTPGGAEKLFF. The CDR3 DNA reads TGTGCCAGCAGCCCCCCGACGCCGGGAGGGGCTGAAAAACTGTTTTTT.

This rearrangement joins TRBV28 to TRBJ1-1; D possibly corresponds to TRBD1 (6 bases). Germline V gene lookup returns CDR1 MDHEN and CDR2 SYDVKM. This CDR3 is built from 12 residues. V was trimmed by 5 bases and J by 10 bases, leaving 14 bases between them. The CDR3 protein is CASSPTQGAAFF. The CDR3 region has the DNA TGTGCCAGCAGTCCGACACAGGGTGCAGCTTTCTTT.

The chain combines TRBV28 with TRBJ2-7, with TRBD1 as a possible D gene (5 bases). From germline, CDR1 is MDHEN and CDR2 SYDVKM. This CDR3 comprises 12 residues. Trimming removed 1 base at V and 6 bases at J, with 7 bases between. Here the CDR3 DNA reads TGTGCCAGCAGTTTATCAGGGTCCGAGCAGTACTTC. Protein: CASSLSGSEQYF.

V gene TRBV27 combines with J gene TRBJ1-5; the D is unclear. Between the trimmed V and J ends, which lost 5 bases and 6 bases, there was a span of 17 bases. Germline CDR1 reads MNHEY; CDR2 reads SMNVEV (reference sequence). This CDR3 has 15 amino acids. The CDR3 DNA reads TGTGCCAGCAGTCCCACCCACGGGAGGATTCAGCCCCAGCATTTT. It is translated as CASSPTHGRIQPQHF.